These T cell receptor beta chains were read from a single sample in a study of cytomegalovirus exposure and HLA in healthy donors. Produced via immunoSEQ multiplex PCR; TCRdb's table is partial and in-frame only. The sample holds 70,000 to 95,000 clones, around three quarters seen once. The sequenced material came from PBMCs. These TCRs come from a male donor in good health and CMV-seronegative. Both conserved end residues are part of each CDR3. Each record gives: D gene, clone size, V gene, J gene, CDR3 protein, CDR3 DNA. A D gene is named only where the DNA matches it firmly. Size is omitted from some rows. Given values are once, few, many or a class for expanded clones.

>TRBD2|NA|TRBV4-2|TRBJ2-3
CASSQDRGGGVSTDTQYF
TGTGCCAGCAGCCAAGATCGGGGCGGGGGGGTTAGCACAGATACGCAGTATTTT
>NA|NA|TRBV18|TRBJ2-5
CASSPPLGGETQYF
TGTGCCAGCTCACCACCGTTAGGGGGAGAGACCCAGTACTTC
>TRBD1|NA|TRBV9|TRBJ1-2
CASSVTGQADIRYGYTF
TGTGCCAGCAGCGTCACCGGACAGGCGGATATCCGATATGGCTACACCTTC
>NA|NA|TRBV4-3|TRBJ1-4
CASSHNYGTTNEKLFF
TGCGCCAGCAGCCATAATTACGGTACAACTAATGAAAAACTGTTTTTT
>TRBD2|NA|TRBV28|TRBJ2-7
CASSLLSPGLAIEQYF
TGTGCCAGCAGTTTATTGAGCCCGGGACTAGCTATCGAGCAGTACTTC
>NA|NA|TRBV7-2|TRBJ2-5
CASRPIGQIQETQYF
TGTGCCAGCAGACCCATCGGACAGATCCAAGAGACCCAGTACTTC
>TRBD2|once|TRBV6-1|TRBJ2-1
CASSEEVAGQFF
TGTGCCAGCAGTGAAGAGGTAGCGGGGCAGTTCTTC
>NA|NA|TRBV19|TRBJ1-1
CASSTLGRIAFF
TGTGCCAGTTCCACCCTTGGGCGCATAGCTTTCTTT
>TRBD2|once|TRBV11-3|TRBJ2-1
CASSLGLAGVGNEQFF
TGTGCCAGCAGCTTAGGGCTAGCGGGAGTCGGCAATGAGCAGTTCTTC
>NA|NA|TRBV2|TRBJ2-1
CASAIPGHVHNEQFF
TGTGCCAGCGCCATCCCAGGGCATGTTCACAATGAGCAGTTCTTC
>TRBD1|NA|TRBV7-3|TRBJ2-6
CASSPTGPGANVLTF
TGTGCCAGCAGCCCGACAGGGCCTGGGGCCAACGTCCTGACTTTC
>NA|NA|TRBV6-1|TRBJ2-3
CASSEGLLPDTQYF
TGTGCCAGCAGTGAAGGGTTACTGCCAGATACGCAGTATTTT
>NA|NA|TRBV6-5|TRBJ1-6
CASSYGQGGYSPLHF
TGTGCCAGCAGTTACGGGCAGGGAGGGTACTCACCCCTCCACTTT
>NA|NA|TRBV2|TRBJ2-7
CASREATSEQYF
TGTGCCAGCAGGGAAGCGACTAGCGAGCAGTACTTC
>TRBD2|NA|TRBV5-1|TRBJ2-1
CASSPRTSVDNEQFF
TGCGCCAGCAGCCCCCGGACTAGCGTGGACAATGAGCAGTTCTTC